The 3 T cell receptor beta chains below come from one sample, sequenced in a study of blood T cell repertoires in COVID-19. Repertoires were generated with immunoSEQ multiplex PCR, while TCRdb's copy carries only in-frame clones and drops some. The sample includes about 200,000 clones, roughly 90% of them seen just once. The sequenced sample was peripheral blood. The receptor source for this set is a man between 60 and 75 years old who had recovered from COVID-19.

This chain links TRBV30 with TRBJ1-1, with 7 nucleotides matching TRBD1. The trim removed 8 bases at V and 4 bases at J, leaving 7 bases unmatched. Looked up from germline, CDR1 is GTSNPN and CDR2 is SVGIG (reference sequence). CDR3 length equals 12 residues. CDR3 DNA: TGTGCCGGCAACAGGGGCGGCACTGAAGCTTTCTTT. Protein product: CAGNRGGTEAFF.

J is TRBJ2-2 and V is TRBV27, with 7 bases lining up with TRBD1. The CDR3 spans 15 residues. Germline V gene lookup returns CDR1 MNHEY and CDR2 SMNVEV (reference sequence). The trim removed 5 bases at V and 5 bases at J, leaving 8 bases unmatched. DNA for the CDR3: TGTGCCAGCAGTCTCAACAGGGGCTTGACCGGGGAGCTGTTTTTT. Encoded protein: CASSLNRGLTGELFF.

The chain couples TRBV18 to TRBJ1-5; 8 nucleotides match TRBD1. V shed 3 bases and J 3 bases; nucleotides not matched to a gene: 4. Looked up from germline, CDR1 is KGHSH and CDR2 is LQKENI. The CDR3 runs 15 residues. The CDR3 reads CASSPDRGPNQPQHF. The CDR3 DNA follows: TGTGCCAGCTCACCCGACAGGGGACCCAATCAGCCCCAGCATTTT.